The next 8 T cell receptor beta chains were all read from a single sample in a study of T cell responses to AZD1222 COVID-19 vaccine. Sequencing was performed with immunoSEQ multiplex PCR; in TCRdb, only in-frame clones are kept and a portion is missing. Of about 83,000 clones in the sample, around nine tenths were seen once. Sequences were derived from peripheral blood, sampled on day 0 of MenACWY control vaccination. Every receptor here comes from an adult in good health.

The V call is TRBV7-2, the J call TRBJ1-5; D is perhaps TRBD1 (6 bases). CDR3 length: 16 amino acids. CDR1 is SGHTA and CDR2 is FQGNSA in the germline V gene. Trimming left V 4 bases short and J 4 bases short, with 17 bases between. CDR3 residues: CASSSTTGGGNQPQHF. DNA of the CDR3: TGTGCCAGCAGCTCCACCACGGGGGGCGGAAATCAGCCCCAGCATTTT.

The chain employs TRBV13 and TRBJ1-4; perhaps TRBD1 as D (5 bases). The germline gives CDR1 PRHDT, CDR2 FYEKMQ (reference sequence). The CDR3 sequence is 15 residues long. V gave up 5 bases and J gave up 7 bases, with 17 bases separating them. The CDR3 nucleotides are TGTGCCAGCAGCCCCCGGGCAGGGCGCGGTGAAAAACTGTTTTTT. Residues: CASSPRAGRGEKLFF.

In its sample, this clone ranks as medium-sized. The rearrangement links TRBV16 to TRBJ1-5; D unclear. The V and J ends lost 7 bases and 2 bases respectively, with 24 bases between them. Germline values: CDR1 KGHSY, CDR2 FQNENV. The CDR3 contains 18 residues. The DNA for the CDR3 is TGTGCCAGCAACCAGGACGCCCGAGCCGAGAATGGCAATCAGCCCCAGCATTTT. This translates into CASNQDARAENGNQPQHF.

This chain links TRBV5-1 with TRBJ1-4; TRBD1 agrees at 8 bases. The germline V gene encodes CDR1 SGHRS and CDR2 YFSETQ. CDR3 length: 14 residues. V was pared by 7 bases and J by 4 bases, with 6 bases of the junction left unmatched. CDR3: CASRPGGSNEKLFF. CDR3 nucleotides: TGCGCCAGCCGACCAGGGGGCAGTAATGAAAAACTGTTTTTT.

This clone was counted a single time. The chain has TRBV18 and TRBJ2-7; a possible D gene is TRBD2 (6 bases). The CDR3 sequence is 18 residues long. Trimming took off 0 bases at V and 0 bases at J, with 18 bases between the two ends. From germline, CDR1 is KGHSH and CDR2 LQKENI. The DNA for the CDR3 is TGTGCCAGCTCACCACCGGTAACCGGGACTCCAATCTCCTACGAGCAGTACTTC. This codes for CASSPPVTGTPISYEQYF.

The sample holds one count of this clone. The chain links TRBV10-3 to TRBJ1-3; 8 positions match TRBD1. Looked up from germline, CDR1 is ENHRY and CDR2 is SYGVKD. V shed 10 bases and J 0 bases; nucleotides not matched to a gene: 8. This CDR3 is built from 15 residues. CDR3 amino acids: CATGTGLYSGNTIYF. CDR3 DNA sequence: TGTGCCACCGGGACAGGTCTGTACTCTGGAAACACCATATATTTT.

This rearrangement joins TRBV27 to TRBJ1-2, with TRBD1 as a possible D gene (5 bases). Germline assignment: CDR1 MNHEY and CDR2 SMNVEV (reference sequence). V lost 4 bases, J lost 3 bases, and 9 bases lay in between. The CDR3 has 13 residues. CDR3 sequence (DNA): TGTGCCAGCAGTTCCCGACAGCACTATGGCTACACCTTC. It codes for CASSSRQHYGYTF.

Written as DNA, the CDR3 is TGTGCCAGCAGTCCGACAGGTAGGGCTGAAGCTTTCTTT. Protein: CASSPTGRAEAFF. The V and J genes are TRBV25-1 and TRBJ1-1, with a possible D match to TRBD1 (6 bases). Trimming pared 5 bases from V and 6 bases from J, leaving 13 bases between. The CDR3 extends over 13 amino acids. Germline V gene sequence: CDR1 MGHDK, CDR2 SYGVNS.